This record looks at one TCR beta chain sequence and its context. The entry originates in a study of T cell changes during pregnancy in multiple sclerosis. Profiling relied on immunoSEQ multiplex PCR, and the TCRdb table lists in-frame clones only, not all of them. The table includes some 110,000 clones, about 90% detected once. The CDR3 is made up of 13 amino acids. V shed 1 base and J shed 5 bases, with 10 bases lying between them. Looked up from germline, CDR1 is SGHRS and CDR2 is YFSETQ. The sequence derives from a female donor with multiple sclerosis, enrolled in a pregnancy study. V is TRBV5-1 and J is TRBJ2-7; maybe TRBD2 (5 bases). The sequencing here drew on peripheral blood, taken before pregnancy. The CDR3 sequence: CASSLTRAHEQYF. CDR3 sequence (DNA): TGCGCCAGCAGCTTGACTAGGGCCCACGAGCAGTACTTC.